This T cell receptor (beta chain) was sequenced in a study of blood T cell repertoires in COVID-19. The overall study: There were acute and convalescent COVID-19 samples, and they came from the United States, Italy and Spain. T cells, B-cell-depleted T cells, or PBMCs provided the cDNA or gDNA that served as material.

Per the study methods: For nucleated cells, counts were estimated from reference gene primer amplification. The data were produced by immunoSEQ multiplex PCR, yet TCRdb's version contains in-frame clones alone and is incomplete. V, J and clone size are taken as reported in that table, and D and trimming were inferred from the DNA itself. The data hold 140,000 to 150,000 clones, with 80% observed a single time. V gave up 0 bases and J gave up 0 bases; unmatched junction bases: 4. The CDR3 runs 18 residues. Germline-derived CDR1 and CDR2 are GTSNPN and SVGIG (reference sequence). The TCR comes from a man between 65 and 85 years old who had recovered from COVID-19. Sequenced: peripheral blood. The V gene is TRBV30, the J gene TRBJ2-1, with 14 nucleotides matching TRBD2. The CDR3 spells CAWSVLGLAGGSYNEQFF. DNA for the CDR3: TGTGCCTGGAGTGTACTAGGACTAGCGGGAGGCTCCTACAATGAGCAGTTCTTC.